What follows describes a single T cell receptor beta chain. The antigen is unknown. Rectal tissue came from one to two pinch biopsies taken at colonoscopy. The entry originates in a study of pediatric ulcerative colitis. General study points: Blood-rectal clonal overlap within each person was significantly higher in ulcerative colitis patients than controls. Clonal expansions reduced rectal repertoire diversity in acute severe colitis. All ulcerative colitis patients, but no controls, carried a couple of rectal clonotypes.

This CDR3 has 13 residues. The germline V gene has CDR1 GTSNPN and CDR2 SVGIG (reference sequence). Trimming removed 0 bases at V and 3 bases at J, with 9 bases between. The protocol was immunoSEQ multiplex PCR, while the TCRdb copy is restricted to in-frame clones and leaves out a portion. This sample has around 13,000 clones, with approximately 71% found just once. The receptor was isolated from a boy aged 10-17 years who was a control in a study of pediatric ulcerative colitis. J is TRBJ2-7 and V is TRBV30, with D perhaps matching TRBD2 (5 bases). Sequencing was done on a sample of gut tissue. The CDR3 protein is CAWSVAARYEQYF. The CDR3 nucleotides read TGTGCCTGGAGTGTAGCGGCGCGCTACGAGCAGTACTTC.